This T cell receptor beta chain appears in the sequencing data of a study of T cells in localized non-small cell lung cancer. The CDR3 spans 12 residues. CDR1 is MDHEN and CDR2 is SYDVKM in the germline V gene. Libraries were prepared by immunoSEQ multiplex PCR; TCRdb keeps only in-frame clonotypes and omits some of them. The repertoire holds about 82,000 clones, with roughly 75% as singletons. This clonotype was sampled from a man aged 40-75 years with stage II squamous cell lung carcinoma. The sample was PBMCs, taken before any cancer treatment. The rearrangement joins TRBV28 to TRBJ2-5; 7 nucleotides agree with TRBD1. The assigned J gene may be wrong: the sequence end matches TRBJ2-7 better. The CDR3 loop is CASSETGYEQYF. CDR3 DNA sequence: TGTGCCAGCAGCGAGACAGGGTACGAGCAGTACTTC.